This note documents a single TCR beta chain sequence. This sample was taken from a study of OX40 agonist ivuxolimab in advanced cancers. Study overall: The study gave patients intravenous ivuxolimab at 0.01 to 10 mg/kg every 2 weeks. Cancers in dose escalation were hepatocellular, melanoma, renal cell and head and neck.

J lost 3 bases, V lost 6 bases, and 3 bases had no gene match. CDR1 and CDR2 from the germline V gene are MNHEY and SMNVEV (reference sequence). This CDR3 contains 14 residues. Peripheral blood came from all dose cohorts at three timepoints. Produced via immunoSEQ multiplex PCR; TCRdb's table is partial and in-frame only. The profile covers tens of thousands of clones, with just over 90% appearing a single time and 13% to 15% taken by the ten largest. Sequenced material: CD4+ or CD8+ T cells sorted from blood, taken in a trial of the OX40 agonist ivuxolimab. V and J are TRBV27 and TRBJ2-1; 9 bases map to TRBD1. This clonotype was sampled from an adult with an advanced solid tumor such as melanoma, head and neck, liver or kidney cancer. CDR3 sequence: CASSRQGVYNEQFF. As DNA, the CDR3 is TGTGCCAGCAGCCGACAGGGGGTCTACAATGAGCAGTTCTTC.